The 31 T cell receptor beta chains reported below all come from one sample, sequenced in a study of blood T cells in healthy people across ages. PCR was performed a second time for about 7 to 11 cycles using a sample-barcoded 5' primer and a J-beta primer mix. TCRdb re-analysed the 5' RACE reads in MiXCR, keeping a single row per CDR3 protein. The sample contains 800,000 to 1,300,000 distinct CDR3 sequences, roughly 24% of which appear only once. These data were also filed under a second study, of T cells of mothers and their children.

The source material was blood. All receptors come from a girl under 10 years old in good health.

The chain links TRBV5-6 to TRBJ1-2; 7 bases are a match to TRBD1. Trimming removed 4 bases from V and 4 bases from J; junction bases left unmatched: 7. Germline V CDR1 and CDR2: SGHDT, YYEEEE. The CDR3 contains 14 residues. The CDR3 DNA reads TGTGCCAGCAGCGGGGAAACAGGGGCCTATGGCTACACCTTC. This codes for CASSGETGAYGYTF.

Only a few counts were recorded for this clonotype. A junction boundary mismatches the germline segment, possibly from a read error. The V gene is TRBV5-1, the J gene TRBJ1-2, with a possible D match to TRBD1 (5 bases). Looked up from germline, CDR1 is SGHRS and CDR2 is YFSETQ. The CDR3 consists of 14 residues. The CDR3 loop reads CAGSLDGGGYGYTF. DNA for the CDR3: TGCGCCGGCAGCTTGGATGGGGGTGGCTATGGCTACACCTTC. Complete variable domain (other parts from reference TRBV5-1 and TRBJ1-2): KAGVTQTPRYLIKTRGQQVTLSCSPISGHRSVSWYQQTPGQGLQFLFEYFSETQRNKGNFPGRFSGRQFSNSRSEMNVSTLELGDSALYLCAGSLDGGGYGYTFGSGTRLTVV.

This clonotype has just a few counts. J is TRBJ2-5 and V is TRBV7-9; D is ambiguous. From germline, CDR1 is SEHNR and CDR2 FQNEAQ (reference sequence). This CDR3 comprises 13 residues. V lost 7 bases and J 8 bases, leaving 17 bases between the germline ends. The CDR3 protein is CASTQALRGTQYF. The DNA for the CDR3 is TGTGCCAGCACCCAGGCCCTCCGCGGAACCCAGTACTTC.

V usage is TRBV25-1 and J usage is TRBJ2-1; D not certain. V shed 8 bases and J shed 4 bases, with 12 bases lying between them. Germline V gives CDR1 MGHDK, CDR2 SYGVNS. The CDR3 extends over 13 amino acids. This CDR3 is CASSPDGYNEQFF. The CDR3 nucleotides read TGTGCCAGCTCCCCAGACGGGTACAATGAGCAGTTCTTC.

V is TRBV7-2 and J is TRBJ1-1; tentative D call: TRBD1 (6 bases). CDR3 length equals 16 residues. Trimming took off 5 bases at V and 0 bases at J, with 16 bases between the two ends. The V gene's germline CDR1 is SGHTA and CDR2 FQGNSA. The CDR3 region has the DNA TGTGCCAGCAGCACCTCAGGGGAAAGGATGAACACTGAAGCTTTCTTT. It specifies CASSTSGERMNTEAFF.

The chain has TRBV2 and TRBJ2-3; TRBD2 aligns across 11 bases. CDR3 length: 14 amino acids. The ends lost 8 bases at V and 2 bases at J; junction bases unmatched: 3. CDR1 is SNHLY and CDR2 is FYNNEI in the germline V gene. The CDR3 region is CASALAGDTDTQYF. The DNA for the CDR3 is TGTGCCAGCGCACTAGCGGGGGACACAGATACGCAGTATTTT. Full variable domain (remainder filled in from reference TRBV2 and TRBJ2-3): EPEVTQTPSHQVTQMGQEVILRCVPISNHLYFYWYRQILGQKVEFLVSFYNNEISEKSEIFDDQFSVERPDGSNFTLKIRSTKLEDSAMYFCASALAGDTDTQYFGPGTRLTVL.

CDR3 sequence (DNA): TGTGCCAGCAGTGCCATGGACAGGGGGCCCACCGGGGAGCTGTTTTTT. Translation gives CASSAMDRGPTGELFF. V and J are TRBV25-1 and TRBJ2-2; 11 nucleotides align to TRBD1. The CDR3 has 16 residues. The germline V gene has CDR1 MGHDK and CDR2 SYGVNS. V lost 4 bases to trimming and J lost 4 bases; unmatched junction nucleotides: 5.

This clonotype occurred a few times. The CDR3 DNA reads as TGCAGTGCTAGAGATGCGCAGACGCCCAAAAACATTCAGTACTTC. This sequence encodes CSARDAQTPKNIQYF. The J gene is TRBJ2-4, the V gene TRBV20-1; unclear D gene. The CDR3 has 15 amino acids. The V and J ends lost 0 bases and 2 bases respectively, with 11 bases between them. The germline V gene has CDR1 DFQATT and CDR2 SNEGSKA (reference sequence).

This rearrangement joins TRBV29-1 to TRBJ1-1; D unresolved. Looked up from germline, CDR1 is SQVTM and CDR2 is ANQGSEA. The CDR3 extends over 13 amino acids. The V gene lost 7 bases and the J gene lost 0 bases, with 12 bases spanning the gap. This CDR3 is CSDFRDLNTEAFF. The CDR3 nucleotides are TGCAGCGATTTTCGGGATTTGAACACTGAAGCTTTCTTT.

The CDR3 region has the DNA TGTGCCAGCAGTGAGTGGGAAACAGGGCTCTACGAGCAGTACTTC. This translates into CASSEWETGLYEQYF. The J gene is TRBJ2-7, the V gene TRBV28; a weak D match, TRBD1 (6 bases). The CDR3 runs to 15 residues. The V gene lost 5 bases and the J gene lost 3 bases, with 17 bases spanning the gap. Germline assignment: CDR1 MDHEN and CDR2 SYDVKM.

This chain uses TRBV12-3 or TRBV12-4 with TRBJ2-7; TRBD2 agrees at 13 bases. The CDR3 contains 17 residues. The trim removed 3 bases at V and 4 bases at J, leaving 9 bases unmatched. For the CDR3, the DNA is TGTGCCAGCAGTTTCCCAGCGTGGACTAGCGGGAGTTACGAGCAGTACTTC. Its translation: CASSFPAWTSGSYEQYF.

This clonotype was recorded a few times. V and J are TRBV2 and TRBJ2-5, with 7 bases lining up with TRBD1. V was clipped by 5 bases and J by 13 bases; unmatched bases: 13. The CDR3 is 13 residues long. In germline, CDR1 is SNHLY, CDR2 FYNNEI. The CDR3 bases are TGTGCCAGCAGTCTCAAAGGACAGGCGGTAGGGTACTTC. Translation: CASSLKGQAVGYF.

The chain is built from TRBV12-3 or TRBV12-4 and TRBJ2-5; 8 bases align to TRBD1. The trim removed 4 bases at V and 3 bases at J, leaving 4 bases unmatched. CDR3 length: 14 amino acids. CDR3 protein: CASSWLQGEETQYF. CDR3 DNA sequence: TGTGCCAGCAGTTGGCTACAGGGGGAAGAGACCCAGTACTTC.

V gene TRBV3-1 combines with J gene TRBJ2-4; 11 positions agree with TRBD2. The junction had 11 bases not matched to a gene; V was cut back by 4 bases and J by 6 bases. Per the germline V gene, CDR1 is LGHDT and CDR2 is YNNKEL (reference sequence). The CDR3 totals 17 residues. CDR3 region: CASSLKATGTSGNIQYF. The CDR3 coding sequence is TGTGCCAGCAGCCTGAAGGCAACCGGGACTAGCGGAAACATTCAGTACTTC. Filled out from reference TRBV3-1 and TRBJ2-4, the complete variable domain reads DTAVSQTPKYLVTQMGNDKSIKCEQNLGHDTMYWYKQDSKKFLKIMFSYNNKELIINETVPNRFSPKSPDKAHLNLHINSLELGDSAVYFCASSLKATGTSGNIQYFGAGTRLSVL.

CDR3 amino acids: CASSLIGTYYNEQFF. CDR3 nucleotide sequence: TGTGCCAGCAGCTTAATCGGGACCTACTACAATGAGCAGTTCTTC. This chain connects TRBV7-3 to TRBJ2-1; D tentatively reads TRBD1 or TRBD2 (5 bases each). Per germline, CDR1 SGHTA and CDR2 FQGTGA. V gave up 1 base and J gave up 3 bases, with 10 bases separating them. There are 15 residues in the CDR3.

The CDR3 DNA reads as TGCGCCAGCAGCTTGGTTTTCAGTAGGACAGAGGGCGATGGCTACACCTTC. Its translation is CASSLVFSRTEGDGYTF. This chain connects TRBV5-1 to TRBJ1-2; tentative D call: TRBD1 (6 bases). Germline values: CDR1 SGHRS, CDR2 YFSETQ. The CDR3 is 17 residues long. V was clipped by 0 bases and J by 6 bases, with 21 bases between them.

The chain joins TRBV10-3 to TRBJ2-2; D might be TRBD1 or TRBD2, each matching 5 bases. V lost 5 bases, J lost 5 bases, and 12 bases lay in between. CDR3 length: 14 amino acids. CDR1 is ENHRY and CDR2 is SYGVKD in the germline V gene. CDR3 in DNA: TGTGCCATCAGTTGGGACGGTCAAACCGGGGAGCTGTTTTTT. It is translated as CAISWDGQTGELFF.

The genes are TRBV7-3 and TRBJ1-1; a weak D match, TRBD1 (6 bases). Germline V gives CDR1 SGHTA, CDR2 FQGTGA. Trimming removed 2 bases from V and 0 bases from J, with 10 bases in between. CDR3 length: 15 residues. The CDR3 nucleotides read TGTGCCAGCAGCTTATGGGGGGCCATGAACACTGAAGCTTTCTTT. Translating it yields CASSLWGAMNTEAFF.

The chain is built from TRBV12-3 or TRBV12-4 and TRBJ2-5; D perhaps matches TRBD2 (6 bases). The J call may be incorrect, as the DNA end agrees better with TRBJ2-7. This CDR3 spans 15 amino acids. The CDR3 bases are TGTGCCAGCAGTACCCGGGAGTCAGTAGTCAACGAGCAGTACTTC. This encodes CASSTRESVVNEQYF.

The chain combines TRBV6-2 or TRBV6-3 with TRBJ2-3, with TRBD1 matching over 10 bases. The CDR3 is made up of 18 amino acids. The J segment lost 5 bases and the V segment lost 1 base, leaving 12 bases of the junction unmatched. Germline V CDR1 and CDR2: MNHEY, SVGEGT. CDR3 amino acids: CASSYLPPTGGLGDTQYF. CDR3 in DNA: TGTGCCAGCAGTTACTTACCTCCGACAGGGGGCTTAGGAGATACGCAGTATTTT.

The chain is built from TRBV9 and TRBJ2-7; 9 bases match TRBD1. V shed 4 bases and J 4 bases; nucleotides not matched to a gene: 12. Germline values: CDR1 SGDLS, CDR2 YYNGEE. The CDR3 covers 16 residues. CDR3 sequence reads: CASSLRDRAVGYEQYF. CDR3 in DNA: TGTGCCAGCAGCCTACGGGACAGGGCGGTAGGATACGAGCAGTACTTC.

The table lists this clonotype with a few counts. This sequence joins TRBV12-3 or TRBV12-4 and TRBJ1-1; D is uncertain. The V gene lost 4 bases and the J gene lost 4 bases, with 10 bases spanning the gap. The CDR3 sequence is 13 residues long. CDR3 amino acids: CASSSSLSTEAFF. The CDR3, as DNA: TGTGCCAGCAGTTCCAGCCTCTCCACTGAAGCTTTCTTT.

Only a few counts were recorded for this clonotype. V and J are TRBV4-1 and TRBJ1-4; 7 nucleotides match TRBD1. This CDR3 has 17 residues. The V gene's germline CDR1 is MGHRA and CDR2 YSYEKL. V shed 4 bases, J shed 6 bases, and the junction held 14 bases outside the gene matches. The CDR3 region has the DNA TGCGCCAGCAGCCTCCTTTATGGCAGGGGGGGAGATGAAAAACTGTTTTTT. Its translation: CASSLLYGRGGDEKLFF.

This clonotype has a handful of counts. The chain recombines TRBV4-1 with TRBJ2-7; D ambiguous. Germline CDR1 MGHRA, CDR2 YSYEKL. Trimming removed 4 bases at V and 3 bases at J, with 10 bases between. This CDR3 region has 13 residues. CDR3 residues: CASSPTQRYEQYF. DNA of the CDR3: TGCGCCAGCAGCCCAACACAACGCTACGAGCAGTACTTC.

This clonotype turned up a few times. The chain employs TRBV12-3 or TRBV12-4 and TRBJ1-1; D remains ambiguous. This CDR3 region has 14 residues. Trimming stripped 0 bases from V and 6 bases from J, with 11 bases between. The DNA for the CDR3 is TGTGCCAGCAGTTTAGCCCTGGTTGTTGCTGAAGCTTTCTTT. Its translation: CASSLALVVAEAFF.

This clonotype was observed a handful of times. V gene TRBV2 combines with J gene TRBJ2-1; 9 nucleotides match TRBD2. The germline CDR1 and CDR2 sequences are SNHLY and FYNNEI. This CDR3 contains 16 residues. The ends lost 7 bases at V and 10 bases at J; junction bases unmatched: 17. The CDR3 nucleotides are TGTGCCAGCATTCCATCTCCGAGCGGGAGGACGGGAGAGCAGTTCTTC. Translating gives CASIPSPSGRTGEQFF.

This clonotype was observed a few times. The chain couples TRBV24-1 to TRBJ2-5, with TRBD2 as a possible D gene (6 bases). Trimming took 2 bases from V and 5 from J, leaving 11 bases between them. This CDR3 has 14 residues. Germline V gene lookup returns CDR1 KGHDR and CDR2 SFDVKD. The CDR3 nucleotides are TGTGCCACCAGTGATTCGGAAGGAGGGGAGACCCAGTACTTC. It specifies CATSDSEGGETQYF.

This clonotype was counted only a few times. J is TRBJ2-1 and V is TRBV5-1, with D tentatively TRBD2 (5 bases). The J call may be incorrect, as the DNA end agrees better with TRBJ2-7. The length of the CDR3 is 15 residues. Germline CDR1 SGHRS, CDR2 YFSETQ. The CDR3 sequence: CASSLSSVRVDEQYF. CDR3 DNA: TGCGCCAGCAGCTTGTCTTCGGTGAGGGTAGACGAGCAGTACTTC.

This clonotype turned up a few times. The CDR3 is CASSFFFSGQGDTQYF. In DNA, the CDR3 is TGCGCCAGCAGCTTCTTCTTTAGCGGGCAGGGGGATACGCAGTATTTT. This chain joins TRBV5-1 and TRBJ2-3, with a weak D call TRBD2 (7 bases). The germline V gene has CDR1 SGHRS and CDR2 YFSETQ. This CDR3 has 16 residues. V was clipped by 2 bases and J by 6 bases, with 19 bases between them.

This chain joins TRBV9 and TRBJ2-5, with D unresolved. Per the germline V gene, CDR1 is SGDLS and CDR2 is YYNGEE. V lost 0 bases and J lost 3, with 18 bases in between. This CDR3 is 17 amino acids long. CDR3 sequence (DNA): TGTGCCAGCAGCGTAGGGCGGCCAGGTGGAAGTAAAGAGACCCAGTACTTC. As protein: CASSVGRPGGSKETQYF.

This clonotype turned up a few times. The chain uses TRBV7-3 and TRBJ2-7; the D gene could be TRBD1 or TRBD2 (7 bases each). The DNA matches TRBJ2-1 better at its end, which makes the J call doubtful. CDR3 length: 18 residues. Looked up from germline, CDR1 is SGHTA and CDR2 is FQGTGA. The CDR3 nucleotides are TGTGCCAGCAGCATCAAAGGGGGCTTAGCGGGTAGCTACAATGAGCAGTTCTTC. Its translation: CASSIKGGLAGSYNEQFF.